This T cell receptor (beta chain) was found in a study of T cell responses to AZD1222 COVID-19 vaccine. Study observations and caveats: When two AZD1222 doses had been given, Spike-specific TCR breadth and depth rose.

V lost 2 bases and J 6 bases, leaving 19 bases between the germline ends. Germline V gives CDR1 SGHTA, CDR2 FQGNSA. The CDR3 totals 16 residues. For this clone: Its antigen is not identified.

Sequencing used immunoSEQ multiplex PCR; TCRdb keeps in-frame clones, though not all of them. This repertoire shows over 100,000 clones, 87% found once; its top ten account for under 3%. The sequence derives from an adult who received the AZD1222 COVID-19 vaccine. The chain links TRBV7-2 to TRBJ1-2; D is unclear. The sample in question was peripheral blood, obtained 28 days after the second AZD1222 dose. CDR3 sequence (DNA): TGTGCCAGCAGCTTAAGCCTGGCCAGCTCAGGAGATGGCTACACCTTC. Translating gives CASSLSLASSGDGYTF.